This T cell receptor beta chain was identified in a study of T-cell memory formation after mild COVID-19. Comments on this clonotype: The target antigen is unknown.

CDR3 length: 13 amino acids. V lost 3 bases and J 0 bases, leaving 9 bases between the germline ends. The V gene's germline CDR1 is SQVTM and CDR2 ANQGSEA. TCRdb redid the calling of the 5' RACE reads with MiXCR, one entry per CDR3 protein. The sample gives hundreds of thousands of distinct CDR3 sequences, about 22% of which show up once; approximately 8% is in the top ten. Study-wide points: Contracting CD4+ clones lay largely in CM and EM, with CD8+ ones residing in EMRA. CD4/CD8 balance held among clones contracting day 15 to 85, and later expanders leaned CD4+. Some SARS-CoV-2-responding clones were already detected in memory before infection.

The sequenced sample consisted of PBMCs or a T cell subset sorted from them (not recorded which). V and J are TRBV29-1 and TRBJ2-7; perhaps TRBD1 as D (5 bases). This TCR came from an adult woman who had mild COVID-19 (a few samples of this study predate the infection). Cell type and time point are not known. The CDR3 nucleotides read TGCAGCGTTGACCTGACAGACTCCTACGAGCAGTACTTC. Protein: CSVDLTDSYEQYF.